Each of the 11 T cell receptor beta chains below was sequenced from the same sample in a study of CXCR3-negative and CXCR3-positive naive CD8 T cells. TRB cDNA was prepared as libraries by UMI-labeled 5' RACE. Reprocessing the 5' RACE reads, TCRdb reports a single entry for every CDR3 protein and omits DNA. The ten top clones account for 0.4% to 0.5%, within a sample of about 50,000 distinct CDR3 sequences. The sample comprised naive CXCR3- CD8+ T cells from blood. Sample subset: CD45RO-CCR7+CD27+CD95- naive CD8+ T cells lacking CXCR3 (TNR3-). These receptors came from a human donor in good health. Some clones in this sample may be carry-over from other donors' samples.

V is TRBV4-3 and J is TRBJ2-1; lacking DNA, the TRBD1 call made by TCRdb goes unchecked. CDR1 and CDR2 (germline): LGHNA, YSLEER. This CDR3 has 19 residues. CDR3 sequence: CASSPVSRGTSGTYNEQFF.

The chain carries TRBV29-1 and TRBJ1-2. Per the germline V gene, CDR1 is SQVTM and CDR2 is ANQGSEA. CDR3 size: 11 residues. The CDR3 is CSVVDVYGYTF. The full variable domain, in which reference TRBV29-1 and TRBJ1-2 provide the parts outside the CDR3, is SAVISQKPSRDICQRGTSLTIQCQVDSQVTMMFWYRQQPGQSLTLIATANQGSEATYESGFVIDKFPISRPNLTFSTLTVSNMSPEDSSIYLCSVVDVYGYTFGSGTRLTVV.

The chain couples TRBV14 to TRBJ2-7. Germline V gives CDR1 SGHDN, CDR2 FVKESK. The CDR3 runs to 14 residues. CDR3 sequence: CASSQRPSSYEQYF.

V and J are TRBV27 and TRBJ1-1. CDR3 size: 14 residues. In germline, CDR1 is MNHEY, CDR2 SMNVEV (reference sequence). Here the CDR3 reads CASSLSGWNTEAFF.

This chain links TRBV27 with TRBJ1-4. Germline loops: CDR1 MNHEY, CDR2 SMNVEV (reference sequence). The length of the CDR3 is 15 residues. This chain's CDR3 is CASSLLDERNEKLFF.

V usage is TRBV28 and J usage is TRBJ2-7; the D gene TCRdb calls, TRBD1, cannot be checked with no DNA. The V gene's germline CDR1 is MDHEN and CDR2 SYDVKM. CDR3 length equals 15 residues. CDR3 amino acids: CASSFLGTDSYEQYF. The full variable domain, completed using reference TRBV28 and TRBJ2-7, is DVKVTQSSRYLVKRTGEKVFLECVQDMDHENMFWYRQDPGLGLRLIYFSYDVKMKEKGDIPEGYSVSREKKERFSLILESASTNQTSMYLCASSFLGTDSYEQYFGPGTRLTVT.

The CDR3 loop reads CASTSGRVYGYTF. V and J are TRBV12-3 or TRBV12-4 and TRBJ1-2; the D call of TRBD1 rests on TCRdb alone, since no DNA is present to check it. This CDR3 has 13 amino acids.

The chain combines TRBV9 with TRBJ1-2; TCRdb's D gene call, TRBD1, goes unchecked for lack of DNA. This CDR3 is 18 amino acids long. The germline gives CDR1 SGDLS, CDR2 YYNGEE. This CDR3 is CASSEKEKNLGGTYGYTF. Based on the CDR3 plus reference TRBV9 and TRBJ1-2, the full variable domain is DSGVTQTPKHLITATGQRVTLRCSPRSGDLSVYWYQQSLDQGLQFLIQYYNGEERAKGNILERFSAQQFPDLHSELNLSSLELGDSALYFCASSEKEKNLGGTYGYTFGSGTRLTVV.

This rearrangement joins TRBV25-1 to TRBJ1-2; TCRdb's D gene call, TRBD1, goes unchecked for lack of DNA. The V gene's germline CDR1 is MGHDK and CDR2 SYGVNS. The CDR3 consists of 14 residues. The chain's CDR3 is CASSEWDRGNGYTF.

The V and J genes are TRBV27 and TRBJ2-5; with no DNA, the TCRdb D assignment of TRBD2 cannot be verified. The CDR3 spans 19 residues. Per germline, CDR1 MNHEY and CDR2 SMNVEV (reference sequence). This CDR3 is CASSLWASGGPGDQETQYF.

The rearrangement uses TRBV7-3 and TRBJ2-1; absent DNA, TCRdb's TRBD2 call cannot be checked. Per germline, CDR1 SGHTA and CDR2 FQGTGA. The CDR3 has 14 residues. The chain's CDR3 is CASSSGTSDNEQFF.